Below are 28 T cell receptor beta chains sequenced from a single sample in a study of HIV-infected patients and healthy controls. The repertoire came from unfractionated whole blood and reflected all unsorted peripheral T cells. About 500 ng RNA was reverse transcribed with alpha and beta constant-region primers. Separate chain-specific third strand synthesis with multiplexing indices produced the alpha and beta libraries. TCRdb independently ran MiXCR on the 5' RACE reads; one entry per CDR3 protein. The sample lists almost 25,000 distinct CDR3 sequences, about 8.5% occurring once. The sequenced material came from blood. These receptors were obtained from an adult in good health.

This clonotype was seen at least ten times. V is TRBV6-2 or TRBV6-3 and J is TRBJ1-5; 7 bases fit TRBD1. The CDR3 has 14 residues. The trim removed 4 bases at V and 2 bases at J, leaving 2 bases unmatched. The V gene's germline CDR1 is MNHEY and CDR2 SVGEGT. The CDR3 reads CASSWDSGNQPQHF. Written as DNA, the CDR3 is TGTGCCAGCAGTTGGGACAGTGGCAATCAGCCCCAGCATTTT.

This chain connects TRBV7-2 to TRBJ2-3, with D possibly being TRBD2 (6 bases). The ends were cut back, 7 bases at V and 7 bases at J, with 24 bases in the middle. CDR3 length: 16 amino acids. Germline V gene sequence: CDR1 SGHTA, CDR2 FQGNSA. CDR3 amino acids: CASTHDGGTGTNTQYF. The CDR3 DNA reads as TGTGCCAGCACCCATGACGGGGGAACCGGCACCAATACGCAGTATTTT.

The chain recombines TRBV24-1 with TRBJ2-3; the match to TRBD2 covers 11 bases. Per the germline V gene, CDR1 is KGHDR and CDR2 is SFDVKD. The CDR3 is 17 amino acids. Trimming removed 2 bases from V and 2 bases from J; junction bases left unmatched: 5. The CDR3 region is CATSDSLAGGITDTQYF. The CDR3, as DNA: TGTGCCACCAGTGATTCCCTAGCGGGGGGAATCACAGATACGCAGTATTTT.

This clonotype has more than one count but fewer than ten. V usage is TRBV29-1 and J usage is TRBJ1-2; no reliable D call. CDR3 length: 14 amino acids. CDR1 is SQVTM and CDR2 is ANQGSEA in the germline V gene. Trimming stripped 4 bases from V and 8 bases from J, with 20 bases between. The CDR3 loop is CSVVDSGVEGGYTF. The DNA for the CDR3 is TGCAGCGTTGTTGACTCCGGTGTGGAGGGAGGCTACACCTTC.

The table lists this clonotype with many counts. This chain joins TRBV29-1 and TRBJ2-1; no clear D. V lost 2 bases and J lost 9, with 8 bases in between. Germline values: CDR1 SQVTM, CDR2 ANQGSEA. The CDR3 loop spans 11 amino acids. The CDR3 is CSVEFGREQFF. CDR3 nucleotides: TGCAGCGTTGAATTCGGGCGTGAGCAGTTCTTC.

The CDR3 region is CASSRGQGRYF. As DNA, the CDR3 is TGTGCCAGCAGCCGAGGACAGGGTCGTTATTTT. The V gene is TRBV11-2, the J gene TRBJ2-3, with 8 bases that match TRBD1. V dropped 5 bases and J dropped 15; count of bases not matched to a gene: 7. From germline, CDR1 is SGHAT and CDR2 FQNNGV. This CDR3 is 11 amino acids long.

This clonotype is labeled medium-sized. The CDR3 is CASSLSPRGNSPLHF. The CDR3 nucleotides read TGTGCCAGCAGTTTATCGCCGAGAGGGAATTCACCCCTCCACTTT. The chain recombines TRBV27 with TRBJ1-6; D remains ambiguous. V dropped 0 bases and J dropped 7 bases, with 10 bases sitting between them. Germline-derived CDR1 and CDR2 are MNHEY and SMNVEV (reference sequence). The CDR3 totals 15 residues.

This clonotype was picked up many times. This chain connects TRBV5-1 to TRBJ1-5; a possible D gene is TRBD1 (6 bases). The CDR3 sequence is 14 residues long. In germline, CDR1 is SGHRS, CDR2 YFSETQ. V dropped 4 bases and J dropped 4 bases, with 12 bases sitting between them. CDR3 nucleotides: TGCGCCAGCAGCCCCGGACAGTTTAATCAGCCCCAGCATTTT. Translating gives CASSPGQFNQPQHF.

This clonotype was seen at least ten times. The chain couples TRBV5-1 to TRBJ2-7, with unresolved D. CDR1 SGHRS and CDR2 YFSETQ come from the germline V gene. V gave up 1 base and J gave up 3 bases, with 8 bases separating them. This CDR3 contains 13 residues. CDR3 nucleotides: TGCGCCAGCAGCTTGCGGTCTAGCTACGAGCAGTACTTC. It yields the protein CASSLRSSYEQYF.

The chain carries TRBV6-6 and TRBJ2-5; D ambiguous. V lost 8 bases to trimming and J lost 2 bases, with 18 bases between them. The CDR3 spans 15 residues. The V gene's germline CDR1 is MNHNY and CDR2 SVGAGI (reference sequence). CDR3 DNA sequence: TGTGCCAGCTTAAATATAAAGGCAGGACAAGAGACCCAGTACTTC. As protein: CASLNIKAGQETQYF.

There are many counts of this clonotype. The chain couples TRBV5-6 to TRBJ1-2; no firm D call. There are 14 residues in the CDR3. Germline CDR1 and CDR2: SGHDT and YYEEEE. Trimming stripped 1 base from V and 2 bases from J, with 9 bases between. CDR3 sequence reads: CASSLFGQNYGYTF. CDR3 DNA sequence: TGTGCCAGCAGCTTGTTCGGGCAAAACTATGGCTACACCTTC.

In its sample, this clonotype was seen a few times. The CDR3 is CASSSGDRPYEQYF. The CDR3 nucleotides are TGTGCCAGCAGTTCCGGGGACAGACCCTACGAGCAGTACTTC. V gene TRBV6-2 or TRBV6-3 combines with J gene TRBJ2-7; TRBD1 aligns across 7 bases. Germline CDR1 is MNHEY and CDR2 is SVGEGT. V lost 4 bases, J lost 2 bases, and 5 bases stayed unmatched. The CDR3 runs 14 residues.

This clonotype was counted ten times or more. V usage is TRBV19 and J usage is TRBJ1-2, with unresolved D. Per germline, CDR1 LNHDA and CDR2 SQIVND (reference sequence). The CDR3 totals 14 residues. V was shortened by 7 bases and J by 3 bases, with 15 bases between the two germline ends. The CDR3 nucleotides are TGTGCCAGTACCCTGACAAAAAACTACTATGGCTACACCTTC. It is translated as CASTLTKNYYGYTF.

There are many counts of this clonotype. The chain recombines TRBV25-1 with TRBJ1-1; possibly TRBD1 for D (5 bases). V lost 7 bases to trimming and J lost 8 bases, with 14 bases between them. Germline V CDR1 and CDR2: MGHDK, SYGVNS. CDR3 length equals 12 residues. In DNA form, the CDR3 reads TGTGCCAGCATGTGGGGGGGTGGAGAAGCTTTCTTT. It is translated as CASMWGGGEAFF.

This clonotype was found many times. J is TRBJ2-1 and V is TRBV3-1; 7 nucleotides agree with TRBD2. CDR1 LGHDT and CDR2 YNNKEL come from the germline V gene (reference sequence). The CDR3 consists of 15 residues. Losses at the gene ends were 5 bases for V and 1 base for J; bases not matched to a gene: 5. CDR3: CASSTTGGSYNEQFF. CDR3 nucleotides: TGTGCCAGCAGCACAACGGGGGGTTCCTACAATGAGCAGTTCTTC.

This clonotype was seen ten or more times. J is TRBJ2-7 and V is TRBV6-5; 8 nucleotides line up with TRBD2. After removal of 0 bases from V and 2 bases from J, the junction contained 15 bases not matched to a gene. The CDR3 has 19 amino acids. CDR1 is MNHEY and CDR2 is SVGAGI in the germline V gene. CDR3 nucleotide sequence: TGTGCCAGCAGTTACTCGACCCGGGGAACAAGCGGGGGAGCCTACGAGCAGTACTTC. Residues: CASSYSTRGTSGGAYEQYF.

This clonotype is labeled as medium-sized. V usage is TRBV5-5 and J usage is TRBJ1-6; no clear D. Germline CDR1 and CDR2: SGHKS and YYEKEE (reference sequence). V was shortened by 0 bases and J by 2 bases, with 6 bases between the two germline ends. The CDR3 runs 15 residues. The CDR3 loop is CASSLDRPYNSPLHF. The CDR3 DNA is TGTGCCAGCAGCTTGGACAGACCCTATAATTCACCCCTCCACTTT. Drawing the rest from reference TRBV5-5 and TRBJ1-6, the complete variable domain is DAGVTQSPTHLIKTRGQQVTLRCSPISGHKSVSWYQQVLGQGPQFIFQYYEKEERGRGNFPDRFSARQFPNYSSELNVNALLLGDSALYLCASSLDRPYNSPLHFGNGTRLTVT.

This clonotype was found many times. This chain joins TRBV7-3 and TRBJ1-5; D gene unclear. Germline CDR1 SGHTA, CDR2 FQGTGA. The CDR3 has 16 amino acids. The V end was cut by 5 bases, the J end by 2 bases, with 16 bases between. The chain's CDR3 is CASSPMCGVGNQPQHF. CDR3 DNA sequence: TGTGCCAGCAGCCCAATGTGTGGGGTTGGCAATCAGCCCCAGCATTTT.

The rearrangement links TRBV15 to TRBJ2-7; D may correspond to TRBD1 or TRBD2 (5 bases each). The germline gives CDR1 LNHNV, CDR2 YYDKDF (reference sequence). This CDR3 has 16 amino acids. The V end was cut by 2 bases, the J end by 2 bases, with 16 bases between. DNA for the CDR3: TGTGCCACCAGCAGAAACCCTGGGGGAACTACCTACGAGCAGTACTTC. Translated: CATSRNPGGTTYEQYF.

In this sample, this clonotype turned up many times. The CDR3 nucleotides are TGTGCCACCAGTCCGAACAGGGGGCTCGGCCAGCCCCAGCATTTT. Translated: CATSPNRGLGQPQHF. The chain carries TRBV15 and TRBJ1-5; 9 nucleotides match TRBD1. Germline CDR1 and CDR2: LNHNV and YYDKDF (reference sequence). With 6 bases clipped from V and 7 bases from J, the junction kept 10 bases outside the gene matches. The CDR3 totals 15 residues. The full variable domain, rest sourced from reference TRBV15 and TRBJ1-5, is DAMVIQNPRYQVTQFGKPVTLSCSQTLNHNVMYWYQQKSSQAPKLLFHYYDKDFNNEADTPDNFQSRRPNTSFCFLDIRSPGLGDTAMYLCATSPNRGLGQPQHFGDGTRLSIL.

This clonotype was seen ten or more times. V is TRBV6-1 and J is TRBJ1-4; 9 nucleotides align to TRBD1. Germline CDR1 MNHNS, CDR2 SASEGT. After removal of 6 bases from V and 5 bases from J, the junction contained 7 bases not matched to a gene. The CDR3 covers 15 residues. The CDR3 region is CASSVQGQGNEKLFF. The CDR3, as DNA: TGTGCCAGCAGCGTCCAAGGACAGGGGAATGAAAAACTGTTTTTT.

At least ten counts were recorded for this clonotype. J is TRBJ1-1 and V is TRBV19; 10 bases map to TRBD1. This CDR3 contains 16 residues. The germline V gene encodes CDR1 LNHDA and CDR2 SQIVND (reference sequence). The junction had 11 bases not matched to a gene; V was cut back by 5 bases and J by 5 bases. CDR3 protein: CASSSTRQGAGTEAFF. CDR3 bases: TGTGCCAGTAGTTCGACCCGACAGGGGGCGGGAACTGAAGCTTTCTTT.

This clonotype occurred many times. The genes are TRBV20-1 and TRBJ1-4; D perhaps matches TRBD1 (5 bases). Trimming pared 5 bases from V and 3 bases from J, leaving 19 bases between. Looked up from germline, CDR1 is DFQATT and CDR2 is SNEGSKA (reference sequence). CDR3 length: 16 residues. The CDR3 nucleotides are TGCAGTGCTCTGCCGCAACCATGGGGGGCTAATGAAAAACTGTTTTTT. It is translated as CSALPQPWGANEKLFF.

Details on this clonotype: A clone one base away is much larger, so this may be a read error. This chain connects TRBV7-9 to TRBJ2-3; no definite D call. CDR1 SEHNR and CDR2 FQNEAQ come from the germline V gene (reference sequence). The CDR3 is 12 residues long. V lost 2 bases, J lost 5 bases, and 5 bases lay in between. DNA for the CDR3: TGTGCCAGCAGCTTATTCGGAGATACGCAGTATTTT. Residues: CASSLFGDTQYF.

This clonotype was seen repeatedly, ten times or more. The chain employs TRBV9 and TRBJ1-6; D gene ambiguous. Germline CDR1 and CDR2: SGDLS and YYNGEE. The CDR3 covers 15 residues. The ends were cut back, 0 bases at V and 7 bases at J, with 11 bases in the middle. In DNA form, the CDR3 reads TGTGCCAGCAGCGTAGATCGGAGGTCAAATTCACCCCTCCACTTT. Its translation: CASSVDRRSNSPLHF.

Ten or more counts support this clonotype. This sequence joins TRBV24-1 and TRBJ2-1; 7 bases agree with TRBD1. CDR3 length equals 13 residues. CDR1 and CDR2 (germline): KGHDR, SFDVKD. V gave up 5 bases and J gave up 8 bases; unmatched junction bases: 5. The CDR3 sequence is CATSVQGFDEQFF. For the CDR3, the DNA is TGTGCCACCAGTGTACAGGGGTTCGATGAGCAGTTCTTC.

Only a few counts were recorded for this clonotype. This chain uses TRBV12-3 or TRBV12-4 with TRBJ2-3; D may be TRBD1 or TRBD2 (6 bases each). This CDR3 is 14 amino acids long. The germline V and J ends were trimmed by 6 bases and 5 bases, with 15 bases remaining between them. CDR3 residues: CASRRWGARDTQYF. CDR3 DNA: TGTGCCAGCAGGCGGTGGGGGGCGCGAGATACGCAGTATTTT.

This clonotype was seen many times. The chain uses TRBV27 and TRBJ2-7; perhaps TRBD1 as D (5 bases). Trimming stripped 2 bases from V and 2 bases from J, with 16 bases between. Germline V lookup: CDR1 MNHEY, CDR2 SMNVEV (reference sequence). CDR3 length: 16 residues. In DNA form, the CDR3 reads TGTGCCAGCAGTTTAGGGGTTGTAGGGGCCCCCTACGAGCAGTACTTC. Translated: CASSLGVVGAPYEQYF.